These T cell receptor beta chains were read from a single sample in a study of OX40 agonist ivuxolimab in advanced cancers. Here immunoSEQ multiplex PCR was the method, and the copy in TCRdb shows in-frame clones only, minus some. The data hold roughly 58,000 clones, with 70% to 90% observed a single time. The starting material was CD4+ or CD8+ T cells sorted from blood, obtained in a trial of the OX40 agonist ivuxolimab. These receptors all come from an adult with an advanced solid tumor such as melanoma, head and neck, liver or kidney cancer. Each CDR3 is given with its conserved first and last residue. Each record gives: D gene, V gene, J gene, clone size, CDR3 DNA, CDR3 protein. A D gene is named only where the DNA matches it firmly. Clone size is not always given. Where it is, it says once, few, many or a class for expanded clones.

D: .; V: TRBV30; J: TRBJ1-4; size: .; DNA: TGTGCCTGGGAGGATCCGGGGGGTGGTGAAAAACTGTTTTTT; CDR3: CAWEDPGGGEKLFF
D: TRBD1; V: TRBV29-1; J: TRBJ1-3; size: .; DNA: TGCAGCGTTGAAACAGGGGGAACTGGAAACACCATATATTTT; CDR3: CSVETGGTGNTIYF
D: .; V: TRBV7-3; J: TRBJ2-2; size: once; DNA: TGTGCCAGCAGCCCTCGTGTGATGGGCGGGGAGCTGTTTTTT; CDR3: CASSPRVMGGELFF
D: .; V: TRBV18; J: TRBJ2-2; size: .; DNA: TGTGCCAGCTCACCGAACACCGGGGAGCTGTTTTTT; CDR3: CASSPNTGELFF
D: .; V: TRBV14; J: TRBJ2-1; size: .; DNA: TGTGCCAGCAGCCACCGCTGGACTGGGCAGTTCTTC; CDR3: CASSHRWTGQFF
D: .; V: TRBV19; J: TRBJ1-2; size: .; DNA: TGTGCCAGTAGTATAAATCTCGGGGGGGCCGGCGGCTACACCTTC; CDR3: CASSINLGGAGGYTF
D: .; V: TRBV4-2; J: TRBJ2-7; size: .; DNA: TGTGCCAGCAGCCCGTCTGCAGACGGCGCCTACGAGCAGTACTTC; CDR3: CASSPSADGAYEQYF
D: .; V: TRBV2; J: TRBJ1-5; size: .; DNA: TGTGCCAGCACCGTCGGCCATCAGCCCCAGCATTTT; CDR3: CASTVGHQPQHF
D: .; V: TRBV21-1; J: TRBJ1-3; size: .; DNA: TGTGCCAGCAGCAACGGGGCAGGGGGCGAGGGAAACACCATATATTTT; CDR3: CASSNGAGGEGNTIYF
D: .; V: TRBV4-3; J: TRBJ2-4; size: .; DNA: TGCGCCAGCAGCGCGGGAAGGGGACTAGCCAAAAACATTCAGTACTTC; CDR3: CASSAGRGLAKNIQYF
D: TRBD2; V: TRBV6-5; J: TRBJ2-7; size: .; DNA: TGTGCCAGCAGTCCCGGACTAGCGGAACACTACGAGCAGTACTTC; CDR3: CASSPGLAEHYEQYF
D: .; V: TRBV11-1; J: TRBJ1-5; size: .; DNA: TGTGCCAGCAGCTTAAGAGTAAATCAGCCCCAGCATTTT; CDR3: CASSLRVNQPQHF
D: TRBD1; V: TRBV4-2; J: TRBJ2-2; size: .; DNA: TGTGCCAGCAGCCCCCGAAGGGGGCGTGTGAGCGGGGAGCTGTTTTTT; CDR3: CASSPRRGRVSGELFF
D: .; V: TRBV10-2; J: TRBJ1-6; size: .; DNA: TGCGCCAGCAGTGATGGAGGAGACGGTAATTCACCCCTCCACTTT; CDR3: CASSDGGDGNSPLHF
D: TRBD1; V: TRBV19; J: TRBJ1-5; size: .; DNA: TGTGCCAGTAGTGCGACAGGGGGGCATCAGCCCCAGCATTTT; CDR3: CASSATGGHQPQHF
D: TRBD1; V: TRBV18; J: TRBJ2-7; size: .; DNA: TGTGCCAGCTCACCGGGGACAGTTTCCTACGAGCAGTACTTC; CDR3: CASSPGTVSYEQYF
D: TRBD2; V: TRBV11-2; J: TRBJ2-5; size: .; DNA: TGTGCCAGCAGCACCCTTAGCGGGAAACAAGTGACCCAGTACTTC; CDR3: CASSTLSGKQVTQYF
D: TRBD2; V: TRBV4-2; J: TRBJ2-3; size: few; DNA: TGTGCCAGCAGCCAAGACCGGCTAGCGGGGGGGCAGGGGGCAGATACGCAGTATTTT; CDR3: CASSQDRLAGGQGADTQYF
D: TRBD2; V: TRBV5-4; J: TRBJ2-5; size: .; DNA: TGTGCCGGCAGCTCACCGAGGACTAGCGGGGAGACCCAGTACTTC; CDR3: CAGSSPRTSGETQYF
D: TRBD2; V: TRBV19; J: TRBJ2-3; size: once; DNA: TGTGCCAGTAGTCCAACTAGCGGGGGGGCAGATACGCAGTATTTT; CDR3: CASSPTSGGADTQYF
D: .; V: TRBV18; J: TRBJ2-7; size: .; DNA: TGTGCCAGCTCACCACTGAGGAACGAGCAGTACTTC; CDR3: CASSPLRNEQYF
D: TRBD1; V: TRBV11-3; J: TRBJ1-4; size: .; DNA: TGTGCCAGCAGCACGGGACAGTCAACTAATGAAAAACTGTTTTTT; CDR3: CASSTGQSTNEKLFF
D: TRBD1; V: TRBV29-1; J: TRBJ1-5; size: .; DNA: TGCAGCGTAGGGGGCGGTGGGGGCAATCAGCCCCAGCATTTT; CDR3: CSVGGGGGNQPQHF
D: .; V: TRBV7-2; J: TRBJ2-5; size: once; DNA: TGTGCCAGCAGCTCAAAAGAGACCCAGTACTTC; CDR3: CASSSKETQYF
D: .; V: TRBV6-5; J: TRBJ1-2; size: .; DNA: TGTGCCAGCAGTTCCCGAGGACAGATAGGCTATGGCTACACCTTC; CDR3: CASSSRGQIGYGYTF
D: .; V: TRBV29-1; J: TRBJ1-1; size: .; DNA: TGCAGCGTTGATATGGCTACAAGTCTCGTCACTGAAGCTTTCTTT; CDR3: CSVDMATSLVTEAFF